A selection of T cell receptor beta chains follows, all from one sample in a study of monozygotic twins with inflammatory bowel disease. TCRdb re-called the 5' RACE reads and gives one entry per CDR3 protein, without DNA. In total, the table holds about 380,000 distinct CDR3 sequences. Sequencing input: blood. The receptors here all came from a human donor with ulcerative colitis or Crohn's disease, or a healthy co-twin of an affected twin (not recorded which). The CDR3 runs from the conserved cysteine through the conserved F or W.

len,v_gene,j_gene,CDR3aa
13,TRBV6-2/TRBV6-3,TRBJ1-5,CASKEGGWSPQHF
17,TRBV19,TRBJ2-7,CASSQPGLRGATHEQYF
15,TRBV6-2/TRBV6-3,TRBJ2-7,CASSWGQGFSYEQYF
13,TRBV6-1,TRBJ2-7,CASKQWGSYEQYF
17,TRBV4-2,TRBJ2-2,CASSPDVGTLNTGELFF
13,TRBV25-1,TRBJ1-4,CASQDRVYEKLFF
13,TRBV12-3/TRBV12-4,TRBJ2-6,CASNLSGANVLTF
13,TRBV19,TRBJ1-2,CASSHRNQDGYTF
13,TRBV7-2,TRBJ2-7,CASSASMAAEQYF
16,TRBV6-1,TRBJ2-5,CASTQGTSGDQETQYF
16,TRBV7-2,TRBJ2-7,CASSPRGGPRRDEQYF
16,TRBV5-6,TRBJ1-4,CASSLETPRYNEKLFF
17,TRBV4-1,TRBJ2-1,CASSQDRGGHPYNEQFF
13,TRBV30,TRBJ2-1,CAWSEDHYNEQFF
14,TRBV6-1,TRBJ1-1,CASTPRGARGEAFF
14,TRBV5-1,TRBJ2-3,CASSPDRTVTTQYF
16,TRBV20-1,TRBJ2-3,CSASHVGGSLRDTQYF
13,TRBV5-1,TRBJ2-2,CASSHGSPGELFF
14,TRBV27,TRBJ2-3,CASSLRSHTDTQYF
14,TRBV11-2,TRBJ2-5,CASSTGTGFETQYF
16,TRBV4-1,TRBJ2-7,CASSQDSSGGSYEQYF
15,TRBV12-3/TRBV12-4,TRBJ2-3,CASSLSVASTDTQYF
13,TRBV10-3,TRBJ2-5,CAISEVEGKTQYF
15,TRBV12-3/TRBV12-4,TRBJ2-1,CASRLTDLLYHEQFF
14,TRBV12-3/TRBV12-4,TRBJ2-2,CASSLERGAGELFF
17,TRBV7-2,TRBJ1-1,CASSLIPGQGMGTEAFF
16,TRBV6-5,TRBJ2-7,CASSYERYGQGVEQYF